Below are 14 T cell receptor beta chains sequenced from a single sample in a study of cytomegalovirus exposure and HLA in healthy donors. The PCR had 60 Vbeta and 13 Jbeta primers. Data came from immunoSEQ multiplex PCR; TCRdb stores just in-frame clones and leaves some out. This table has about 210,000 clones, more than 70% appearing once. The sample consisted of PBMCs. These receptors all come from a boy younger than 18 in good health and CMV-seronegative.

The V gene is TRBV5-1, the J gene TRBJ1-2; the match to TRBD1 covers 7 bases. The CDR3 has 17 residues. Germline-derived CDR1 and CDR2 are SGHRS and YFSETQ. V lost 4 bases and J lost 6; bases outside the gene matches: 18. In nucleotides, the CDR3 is TGCGCCAGCAGCGGGGAAACGGGACAGCTCTATCCCCATGGCTACACCTTC. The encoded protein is CASSGETGQLYPHGYTF.

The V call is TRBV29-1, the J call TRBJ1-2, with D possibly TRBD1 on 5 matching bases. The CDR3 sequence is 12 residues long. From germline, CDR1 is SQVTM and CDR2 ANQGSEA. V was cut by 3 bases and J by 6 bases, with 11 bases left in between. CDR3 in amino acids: CSVDSQGNGYTF. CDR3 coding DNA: TGCAGCGTTGACAGCCAGGGAAATGGCTACACCTTC. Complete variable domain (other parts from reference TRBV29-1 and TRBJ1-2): SAVISQKPSRDICQRGTSLTIQCQVDSQVTMMFWYRQQPGQSLTLIATANQGSEATYESGFVIDKFPISRPNLTFSTLTVSNMSPEDSSIYLCSVDSQGNGYTFGSGTRLTVV.

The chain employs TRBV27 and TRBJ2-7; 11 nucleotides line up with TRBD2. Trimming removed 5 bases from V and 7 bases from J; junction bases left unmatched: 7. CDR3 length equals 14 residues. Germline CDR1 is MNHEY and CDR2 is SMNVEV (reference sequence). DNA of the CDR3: TGTGCCAGCAGTCTAGCGGGAGGAACGGGGGAGCAGTACTTC. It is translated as CASSLAGGTGEQYF.

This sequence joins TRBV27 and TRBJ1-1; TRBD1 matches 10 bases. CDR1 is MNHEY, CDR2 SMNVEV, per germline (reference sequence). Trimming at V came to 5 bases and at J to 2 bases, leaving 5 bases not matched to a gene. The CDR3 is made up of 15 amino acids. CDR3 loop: CASSLGQGGNTEAFF. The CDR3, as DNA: TGTGCCAGCAGTCTAGGACAGGGGGGAAACACTGAAGCTTTCTTT.

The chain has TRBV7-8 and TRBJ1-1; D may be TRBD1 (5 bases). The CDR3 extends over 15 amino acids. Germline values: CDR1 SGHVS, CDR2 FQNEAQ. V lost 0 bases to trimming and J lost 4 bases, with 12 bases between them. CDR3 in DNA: TGTGCCAGCAGCTTAGCGCTGGGGCAGGGCACTGAAGCTTTCTTT. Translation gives CASSLALGQGTEAFF.

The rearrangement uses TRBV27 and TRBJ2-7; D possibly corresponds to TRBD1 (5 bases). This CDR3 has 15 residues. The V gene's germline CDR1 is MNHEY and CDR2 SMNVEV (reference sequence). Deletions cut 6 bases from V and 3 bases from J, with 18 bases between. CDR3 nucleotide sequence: TGTGCCAGCAGAAAGGAGCCAGGGTTAGGCTACGAGCAGTACTTC. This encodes CASRKEPGLGYEQYF.

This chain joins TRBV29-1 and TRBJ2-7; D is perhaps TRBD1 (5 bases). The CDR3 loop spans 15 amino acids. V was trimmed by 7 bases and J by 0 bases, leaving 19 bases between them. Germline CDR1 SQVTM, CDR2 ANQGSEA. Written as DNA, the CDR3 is TGCAGCGCCGAGACAGCCCCTGGATCCTCCTACGAGCAGTACTTC. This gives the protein CSAETAPGSSYEQYF.

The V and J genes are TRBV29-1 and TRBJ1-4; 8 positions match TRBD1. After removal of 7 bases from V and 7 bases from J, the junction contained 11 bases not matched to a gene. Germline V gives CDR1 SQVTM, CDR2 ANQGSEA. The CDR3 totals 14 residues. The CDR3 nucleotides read TGCAGCGCCAGTTACAGGGGGGAAAGTGAAAAACTGTTTTTT. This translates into CSASYRGESEKLFF.

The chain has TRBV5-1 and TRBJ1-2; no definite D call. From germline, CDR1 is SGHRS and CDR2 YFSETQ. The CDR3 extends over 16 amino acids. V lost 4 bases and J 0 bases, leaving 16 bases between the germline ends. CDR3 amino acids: CASSPSAGFSNYGYTF. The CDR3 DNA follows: TGCGCCAGCAGCCCTTCGGCAGGCTTCTCTAACTATGGCTACACCTTC.

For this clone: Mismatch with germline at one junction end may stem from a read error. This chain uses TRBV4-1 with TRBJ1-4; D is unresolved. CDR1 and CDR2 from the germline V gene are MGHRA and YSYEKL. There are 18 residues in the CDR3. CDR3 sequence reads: CANSQDPPGSGGREKLFF. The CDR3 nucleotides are TGCGCCAACAGCCAAGACCCCCCCGGGAGTGGAGGGCGGGAAAAACTGTTTTTT.

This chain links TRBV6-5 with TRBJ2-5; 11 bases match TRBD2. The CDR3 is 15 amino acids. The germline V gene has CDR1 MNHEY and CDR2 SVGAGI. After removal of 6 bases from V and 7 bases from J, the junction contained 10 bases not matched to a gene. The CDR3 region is CASRSLAGGPLTQYF. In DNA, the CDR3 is TGTGCCAGCAGGTCCTTAGCGGGAGGGCCGTTGACCCAGTACTTC.

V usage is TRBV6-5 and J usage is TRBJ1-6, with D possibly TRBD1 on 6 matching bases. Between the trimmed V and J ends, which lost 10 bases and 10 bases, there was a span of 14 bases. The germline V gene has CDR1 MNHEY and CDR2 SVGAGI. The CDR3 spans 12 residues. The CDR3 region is CATRQGPSPLHF. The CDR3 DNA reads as TGTGCCACTCGGCAGGGGCCCTCACCCCTCCACTTT.

CDR3 protein: CASSPLAGGEQYF. The CDR3 DNA reads as TGTGCCAGCAGTCCACTAGCGGGGGGGGAGCAGTACTTC. The chain recombines TRBV2 with TRBJ2-7, with TRBD2 matching 13 bases. V dropped 5 bases and J dropped 7; count of bases not matched to a gene: 2. The CDR3 extends over 13 amino acids. The germline gives CDR1 SNHLY, CDR2 FYNNEI.

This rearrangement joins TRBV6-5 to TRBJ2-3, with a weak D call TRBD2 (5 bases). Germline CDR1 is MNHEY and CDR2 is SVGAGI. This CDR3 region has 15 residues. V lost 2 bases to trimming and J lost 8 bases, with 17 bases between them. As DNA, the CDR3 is TGTGCCAGCAGTTACGAGTGGACTGCCCGGCGTACGCAGTATTTT. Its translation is CASSYEWTARRTQYF.